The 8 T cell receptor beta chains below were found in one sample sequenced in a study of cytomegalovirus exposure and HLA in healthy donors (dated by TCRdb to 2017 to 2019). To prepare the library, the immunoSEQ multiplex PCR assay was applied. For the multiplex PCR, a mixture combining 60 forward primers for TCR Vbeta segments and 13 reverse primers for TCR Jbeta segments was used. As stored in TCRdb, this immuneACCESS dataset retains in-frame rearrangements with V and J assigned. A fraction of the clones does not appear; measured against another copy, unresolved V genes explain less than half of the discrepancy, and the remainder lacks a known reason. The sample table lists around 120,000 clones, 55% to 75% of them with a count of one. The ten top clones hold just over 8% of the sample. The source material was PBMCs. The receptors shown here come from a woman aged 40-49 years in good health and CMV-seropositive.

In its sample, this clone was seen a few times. The CDR3: CASSPDTSWNTEAFF. Here the CDR3 DNA reads TGTGCCAGCAGCCCTGATACTTCCTGGAACACTGAAGCTTTCTTT. The chain combines TRBV6-6 with TRBJ1-1; D is undetermined. In germline, CDR1 is MNHNY, CDR2 SVGAGI (reference sequence). This CDR3 region has 15 residues. V was pared by 6 bases and J by 1 base, with 15 bases between.

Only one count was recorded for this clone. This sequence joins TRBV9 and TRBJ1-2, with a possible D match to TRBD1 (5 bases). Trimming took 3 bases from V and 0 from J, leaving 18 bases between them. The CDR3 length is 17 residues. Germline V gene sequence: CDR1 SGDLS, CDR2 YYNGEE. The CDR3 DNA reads TGTGCCAGCAGCGCTCGGCCGGGGGGAGGTTCTAACTATGGCTACACCTTC. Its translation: CASSARPGGGSNYGYTF.

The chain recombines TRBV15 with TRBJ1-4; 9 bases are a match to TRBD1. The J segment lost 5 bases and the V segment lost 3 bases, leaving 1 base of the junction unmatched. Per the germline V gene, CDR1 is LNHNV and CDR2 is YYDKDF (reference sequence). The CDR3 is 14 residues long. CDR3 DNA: TGTGCCACCAGCAGCGGGACAGGGAATGAAAAACTGTTTTTT. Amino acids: CATSSGTGNEKLFF.

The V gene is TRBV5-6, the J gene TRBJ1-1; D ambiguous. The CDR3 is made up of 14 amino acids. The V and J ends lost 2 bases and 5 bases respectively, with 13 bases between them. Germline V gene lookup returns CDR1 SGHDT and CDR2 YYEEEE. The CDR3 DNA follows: TGTGCCAGCAGCTTCGACCTCGGCGGGACTGAAGCTTTCTTT. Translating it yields CASSFDLGGTEAFF.

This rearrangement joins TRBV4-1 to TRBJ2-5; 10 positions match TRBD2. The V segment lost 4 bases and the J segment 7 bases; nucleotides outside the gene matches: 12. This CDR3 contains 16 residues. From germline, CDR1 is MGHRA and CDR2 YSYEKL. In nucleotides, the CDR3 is TGCGCCAGCAGCCTTTTCGGGACTAGCGAATCGGGGACCCAGTACTTC. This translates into CASSLFGTSESGTQYF.

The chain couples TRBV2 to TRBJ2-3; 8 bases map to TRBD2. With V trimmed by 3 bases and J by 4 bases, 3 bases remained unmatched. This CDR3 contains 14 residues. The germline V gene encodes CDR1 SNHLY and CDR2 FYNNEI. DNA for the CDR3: TGTGCCAGCAGTGACGGCGGGGGGCCAGATACGCAGTATTTT. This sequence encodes CASSDGGGPDTQYF.

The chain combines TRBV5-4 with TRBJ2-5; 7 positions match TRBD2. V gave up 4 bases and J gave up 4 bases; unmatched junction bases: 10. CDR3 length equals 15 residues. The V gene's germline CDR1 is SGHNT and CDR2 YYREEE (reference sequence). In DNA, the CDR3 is TGTGCCAGCAGCCCGGCGGGCGGGGGAAGAGAGACCCAGTACTTC. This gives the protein CASSPAGGGRETQYF.

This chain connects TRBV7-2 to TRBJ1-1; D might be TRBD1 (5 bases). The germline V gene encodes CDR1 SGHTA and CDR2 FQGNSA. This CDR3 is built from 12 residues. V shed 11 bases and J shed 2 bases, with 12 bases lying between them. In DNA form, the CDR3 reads TGTGCCGTCGGGAGGGGCAACACTGAAGCTTTCTTT. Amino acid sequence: CAVGRGNTEAFF.